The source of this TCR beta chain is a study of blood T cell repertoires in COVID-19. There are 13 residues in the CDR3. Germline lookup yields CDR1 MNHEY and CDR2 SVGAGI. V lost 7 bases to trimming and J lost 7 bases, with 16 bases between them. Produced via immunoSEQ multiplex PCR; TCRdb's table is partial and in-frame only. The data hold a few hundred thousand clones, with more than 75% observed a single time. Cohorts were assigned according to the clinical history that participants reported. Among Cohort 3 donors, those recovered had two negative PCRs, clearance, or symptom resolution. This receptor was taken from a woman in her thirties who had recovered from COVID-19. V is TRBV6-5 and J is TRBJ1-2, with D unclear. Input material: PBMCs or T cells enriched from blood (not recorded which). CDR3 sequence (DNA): TGTGCCAGCACCAAGTCCGTAGTTTTTGGCTACACCTTC. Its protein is CASTKSVVFGYTF.